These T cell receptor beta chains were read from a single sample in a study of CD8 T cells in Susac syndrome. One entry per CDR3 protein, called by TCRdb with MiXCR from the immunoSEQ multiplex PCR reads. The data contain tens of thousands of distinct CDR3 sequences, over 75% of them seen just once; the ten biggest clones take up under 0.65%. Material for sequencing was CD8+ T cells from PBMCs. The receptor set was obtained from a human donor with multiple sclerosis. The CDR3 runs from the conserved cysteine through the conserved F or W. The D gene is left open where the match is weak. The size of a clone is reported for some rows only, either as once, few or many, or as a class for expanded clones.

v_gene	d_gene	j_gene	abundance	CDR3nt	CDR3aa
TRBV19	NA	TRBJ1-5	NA	TGTGCCAGTAGTAAAACGGGTCTTCAGCCCCAGCATTTT	CASSKTGLQPQHF
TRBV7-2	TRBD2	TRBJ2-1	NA	TGTGCCAGCAGCTCTTGGGGGATAGCGGGAGTTCACAATGAGCAGTTCTTC	CASSSWGIAGVHNEQFF
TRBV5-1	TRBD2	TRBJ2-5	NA	TGCGCCAGCAGCTTGGGGGGACTAGCGGTTGAGACCCAGTACTTC	CASSLGGLAVETQYF
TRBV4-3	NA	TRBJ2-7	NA	TGCGCCAGCAGCCAAGATCGGCTAGCCTCCGCCTACGAGCAGTACTTC	CASSQDRLASAYEQYF
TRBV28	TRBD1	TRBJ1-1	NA	TGTGCCAGCAGTAAGTCCCTCGGGACAGGCAACACTGAAGCTTTCTTT	CASSKSLGTGNTEAFF
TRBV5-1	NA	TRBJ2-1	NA	TGCGCCAGCAGCTTGGGCCTCACAGGGCCCTCCTACAATGAGCAGTTCTTC	CASSLGLTGPSYNEQFF
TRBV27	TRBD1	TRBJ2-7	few	TGTGCCAGCAGTTTATACGGGACAGGGGGTTCCTACGAGCAGTACTTC	CASSLYGTGGSYEQYF
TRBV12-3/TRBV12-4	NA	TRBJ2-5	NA	TGTGCCAGCACCCCCGGGACGTTCGGGGAGACCCAGTACTTC	CASTPGTFGETQYF
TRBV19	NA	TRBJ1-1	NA	TGTGCCAGTAGATCCGGGAACACTGAAGCTTTCTTT	CASRSGNTEAFF
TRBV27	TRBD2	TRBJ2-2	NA	TGTGCCAGCAGTCCCCGGGACGGAGGACTAGCGGAGGCCATGAACACCGGGGAGCTGTTTTTT	CASSPRDGGLAEAMNTGELFF
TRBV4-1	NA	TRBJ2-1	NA	TGCGCCAGCAGCCAAGTCGGGCTAGCGAATGAGCAGTTCTTC	CASSQVGLANEQFF
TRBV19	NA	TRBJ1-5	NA	TGTGCCAGTAGTATTGGGAGTCAGCCCCAGCATTTT	CASSIGSQPQHF
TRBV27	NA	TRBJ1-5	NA	TGTGCCAGCAGTTTAGGTGAAAGCAATCAGCCCCAGCATTTT	CASSLGESNQPQHF
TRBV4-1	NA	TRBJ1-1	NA	TGCGCCAGCAGCCATTCTACAGTGAGCACTGAAGCTTTCTTT	CASSHSTVSTEAFF
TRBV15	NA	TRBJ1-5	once	TGTGCCACCAGCTCAGGCTATCAGCCCCAGCATTTT	CATSSGYQPQHF
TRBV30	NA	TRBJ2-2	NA	TGTGCCTGGGGGACCGGGGAGCTGTTTTTT	CAWGTGELFF
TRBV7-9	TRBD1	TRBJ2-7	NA	TGTGCCAGCAGCGTGGGACAGGGGTTGTCTCTTCCCTCCTACGAGCAGTACTTC	CASSVGQGLSLPSYEQYF
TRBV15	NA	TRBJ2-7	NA	TGTGCCACCAGCGGGGGGCTAGCGTACGATCCCTACGAGCAGTACTTC	CATSGGLAYDPYEQYF
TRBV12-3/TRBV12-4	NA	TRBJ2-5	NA	TGTGCCAGCAGTTTACAGCGCTCCTACCAAGAGACCCAGTACTTC	CASSLQRSYQETQYF
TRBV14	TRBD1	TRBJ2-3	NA	TGTGCCAGCAGCCTGACAGGGTTGAGCACAGATACGCAGTATTTT	CASSLTGLSTDTQYF
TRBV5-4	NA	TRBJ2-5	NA	TGTGCCAGCAGCTTGGCCTGGAACCCTGAGACCCAGTACTTC	CASSLAWNPETQYF
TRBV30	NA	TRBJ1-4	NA	TGTGCCTGGAGTGTGGGGGCAGCGAATGAAAAACTGTTTTTT	CAWSVGAANEKLFF
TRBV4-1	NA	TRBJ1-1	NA	TGCGCCAGCAGCCAAGTCGGGGTGGTCACTGAAGCTTTCTTT	CASSQVGVVTEAFF
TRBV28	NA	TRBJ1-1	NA	TGTGCCAGCAGTCCGGGCGCTGAAGCTTTCTTT	CASSPGAEAFF
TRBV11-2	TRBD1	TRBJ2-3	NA	TGTGCCAGCAGCTGGACAGGGATCGTCATGGATACGCAGTATTTT	CASSWTGIVMDTQYF
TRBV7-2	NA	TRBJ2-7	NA	TGTGCCAGCAGCTTTGCCCCAGGGACCACCTACGAGCAGTACTTC	CASSFAPGTTYEQYF
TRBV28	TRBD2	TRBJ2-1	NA	TGTGCCAGCAGCCCCACCGGGACTAGCGCCTTTTACAATGAGCAGTTCTTC	CASSPTGTSAFYNEQFF
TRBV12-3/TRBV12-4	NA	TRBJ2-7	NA	TGTGCCAGCAGCTTGAGGGACCGAGGTTTCTACGAGCAGTACTTC	CASSLRDRGFYEQYF
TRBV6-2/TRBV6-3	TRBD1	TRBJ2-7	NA	TGTGCCAGCAGTTACTCGAGACAGGGGCCCTACGAGCAGTACTTC	CASSYSRQGPYEQYF
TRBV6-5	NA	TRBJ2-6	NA	TGTGCCAGCAGTTACGGGGCTATGGGGGCCAACGTCCTGACTTTC	CASSYGAMGANVLTF
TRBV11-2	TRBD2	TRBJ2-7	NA	TGTGCCAGCAGCGTGGGGACTAGCGGCTACGAGCAGTACTTC	CASSVGTSGYEQYF
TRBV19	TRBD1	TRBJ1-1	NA	TGTGCCAGTAGTACCGGGACAGGGGTGTTGCGAGCTTTCTTT	CASSTGTGVLRAFF
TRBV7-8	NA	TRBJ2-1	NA	TGTGCCAGCAGCTTATCGAGCGGCTCCTACAATGAGCAGTTCTTC	CASSLSSGSYNEQFF
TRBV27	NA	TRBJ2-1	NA	TGTGCCAGCAGTTTATCGGGGCCCTCCGAGAATGAGCAGTTCTTC	CASSLSGPSENEQFF
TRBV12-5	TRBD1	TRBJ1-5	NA	TGTGCTAGTGGTTTGGGGGGACAGACCCTAAGCAATCAGCCCCAGCATTTT	CASGLGGQTLSNQPQHF
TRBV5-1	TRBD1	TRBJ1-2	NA	TGCGCCAGCAGCTCGACAGGGGGAGACTTATATGGCTACACCTTC	CASSSTGGDLYGYTF
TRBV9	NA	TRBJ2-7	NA	TGTGCCAGCAGCCGAGGTGGGGGAGGATACGAGCAGTACTTC	CASSRGGGGYEQYF
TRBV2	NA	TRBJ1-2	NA	TGTGCCAGCAGTGCCGGGGGCGGAGGGGAGTATGGCTACACCTTC	CASSAGGGGEYGYTF
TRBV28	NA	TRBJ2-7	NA	TGTGCCAGCAGCCGCGGGGTTGGGGAGTACTTC	CASSRGVGEYF
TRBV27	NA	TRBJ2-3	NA	TGTGCCAGCAGTTTATCACTCACAGATACGCAGTATTTT	CASSLSLTDTQYF
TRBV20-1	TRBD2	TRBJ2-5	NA	TGCAGTGCTAGTGGTTGGCTAGCGGGAATGGAGACCCAGTACTTC	CSASGWLAGMETQYF
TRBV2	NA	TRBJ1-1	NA	TGTGCCAGCAGAGAGATCACTGAAGCTTTCTTT	CASREITEAFF
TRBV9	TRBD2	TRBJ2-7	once	TGTGCCAGCAGCGTTGGTAGCGGGAGCCTCGAGCAGTACTTC	CASSVGSGSLEQYF
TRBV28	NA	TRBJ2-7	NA	TGTGCCAGCAGTTTCAGGGGATTAGTATCCTACGAGCAGTACTTC	CASSFRGLVSYEQYF
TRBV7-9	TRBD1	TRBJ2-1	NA	TGTGCCAGCAGCGCCGGGACAGTCAATAATGAGCAGTTCTTC	CASSAGTVNNEQFF
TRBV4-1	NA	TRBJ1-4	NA	TGCGCCAGCAGCGATGTCGGGCAGTCAACTAATGAAAAACTGTTTTTT	CASSDVGQSTNEKLFF
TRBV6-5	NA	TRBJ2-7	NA	TGTGCCAGCAGTCCCCTCGGACTGGGGTTCTACGAGCAGTACTTC	CASSPLGLGFYEQYF
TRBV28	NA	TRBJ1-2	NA	TGTGCCAGCAGGATGGGAGGCTACACCTTC	CASRMGGYTF
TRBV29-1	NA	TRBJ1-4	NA	TGCAGCGTTGATACTGGTTTTGAAAAACTGTTTTTT	CSVDTGFEKLFF
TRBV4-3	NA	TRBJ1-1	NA	TGCGCCAGCAGCCAAGGGGGACTCTCGGGGAACACTGAAGCTTTCTTT	CASSQGGLSGNTEAFF
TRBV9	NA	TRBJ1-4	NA	TGTGCCAGCAGCACCGGGACACGCCATAATGAAAAACTGTTTTTT	CASSTGTRHNEKLFF
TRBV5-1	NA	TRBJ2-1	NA	TGCGCCAGCCGATGGGCGTCCTACAATGAGCAGTTCTTC	CASRWASYNEQFF
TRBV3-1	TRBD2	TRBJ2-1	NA	TGTGCCAGCAGCCAAGAGGGGCTAGCGGGGATTTTAGCCTACAATGAGCAGTTCTTC	CASSQEGLAGILAYNEQFF
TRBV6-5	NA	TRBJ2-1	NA	TGTGCCAGCAGTTACTGGCCAAGCTCCTACAATGAGCAGTTCTTC	CASSYWPSSYNEQFF
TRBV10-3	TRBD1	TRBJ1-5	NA	TGTGCCATCGGGGGACAGGGATTCAATCAGCCCCAGCATTTT	CAIGGQGFNQPQHF
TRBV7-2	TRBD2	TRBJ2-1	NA	TGTGCCAGCAGCTTAGGGGTAGGACTAGCCCCAGGTAATGAGCAGTTCTTC	CASSLGVGLAPGNEQFF
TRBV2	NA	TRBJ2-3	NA	TGTGCCAGCAGATGGGCGGACAACACAGATACGCAGTATTTT	CASRWADNTDTQYF
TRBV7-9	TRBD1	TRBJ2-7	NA	TGTGCCAGCAGCTACATCGCTTCCCGGGACAGCGAGCAGTACTTC	CASSYIASRDSEQYF